This T cell receptor (beta chain) was sequenced during a study of cytomegalovirus exposure and HLA in healthy donors. Study observations and caveats: The authors excluded some V segments, including TRBV6-2 and TRBV6-3, as indistinguishable.

In the case of this clone: The antigen remains undetermined.

V was trimmed by 6 bases and J by 3 bases, leaving 9 bases between them. CDR1 and CDR2 from the germline V gene are LNHDA and SQIVND (reference sequence). The CDR3 is 13 amino acids. The PCR ran on 60 Vbeta and 13 Jbeta primers. Libraries were prepared by immunoSEQ multiplex PCR; TCRdb keeps only in-frame clonotypes and omits some of them. Of tens of thousands of clones in the sample, approximately 77% are singletons; the top ten hold just over 3%. This chain uses TRBV19 with TRBJ1-5; D gene unclear. The sequencing input was PBMCs. The TCR originated in a woman aged 18-29 years in good health and CMV-seronegative. In DNA form, the CDR3 reads TGTGCCAGTAGCCCCGGTCACAATCAGCCCCAGCATTTT. It encodes CASSPGHNQPQHF.